The next 29 T cell receptor beta chains were all read from a single sample in a study of regulatory T cells in long-lasting Graves disease. Sequencing libraries for TCR beta were prepared with iRepertoire HTBI primers and Arm-PCR of CDR3 regions. TCRdb re-analysed the multiplex PCR reads in MiXCR, keeping a single row per CDR3 protein. This table holds roughly 400,000 distinct CDR3 sequences, less than 20% found once. Time point given: newly diagnosed GD, antithyroid drugs for less than 3 months. PBMC RNA served as the TCR library source. This sample also belongs to another study, concerning T cells in Graves' hyperthyroidism and ophthalmopathy.

The sequenced sample was peripheral blood mononuclear cells (PBMCs), obtained at new diagnosis, from a patient treated with antithyroid drugs. Every receptor here comes from a woman younger than 35 with Graves disease.

This clonotype was seen at least ten times. The V gene is TRBV28, the J gene TRBJ1-2; the D is unclear. Germline V lookup: CDR1 MDHEN, CDR2 SYDVKM. The CDR3 consists of 11 residues. Trimming left V 8 bases short and J 8 bases short, with 12 bases between. CDR3 sequence reads: CASFGGGGYTF. DNA of the CDR3: TGTGCCAGCTTTGGCGGCGGCGGCTACACCTTC.

This clonotype came up many times. This chain joins TRBV20-1 and TRBJ2-1; D gene ambiguous. Trimming took 2 bases from V and 9 from J, leaving 11 bases between them. This CDR3 has 12 residues. Germline V CDR1 and CDR2: DFQATT, SNEGSKA (reference sequence). CDR3 region: CSARSSSREQFF. CDR3 bases: TGCAGTGCTAGAAGTTCTAGTCGTGAGCAGTTCTTC.

This clonotype appeared many times. V and J are TRBV12-3 or TRBV12-4 and TRBJ2-3; D uncertain. Between the trimmed V and J ends, which lost 3 bases and 0 bases, there was a span of 10 bases. The length of the CDR3 is 15 residues. CDR3 region: CASSLYSRSTDTQYF. Written as DNA, the CDR3 is TGTGCCAGCAGTTTGTATTCCCGTAGCACAGATACGCAGTATTTT.

As to this clonotype: Since the CDR3 does not end with the conserved phenylalanine or tryptophan, this likely comes from a read error. The V and J genes are TRBV7-9 and TRBJ2-5; no firm D call. CDR3 length: 12 amino acids. The germline V gene encodes CDR1 SEHNR and CDR2 FQNEAQ (reference sequence). Trimming cost V 11 bases and J 2 bases, with 12 bases left between them. The CDR3 here is CADSSVQETQYS. For the CDR3, the DNA is TGTGCCGACTCAAGCGTACAAGAGACCCAGTACTCC.

This clonotype was counted between two and nine times. The chain couples TRBV29-1 to TRBJ2-7; TRBD2 aligns across 7 bases. The trim removed 1 base at V and 2 bases at J, leaving 11 bases unmatched. This CDR3 has 16 amino acids. Germline CDR1 is SQVTM and CDR2 is ANQGSEA. CDR3 sequence (DNA): TGCAGCGTTGAAGGGACGGTGGGGGGGGGTACCTACGAGCAGTACTTC. Protein: CSVEGTVGGGTYEQYF.

This clonotype has at least ten counts. The V gene is TRBV20-1, the J gene TRBJ2-7; 12 bases map to TRBD2. CDR3 length: 17 residues. The germline CDR1 and CDR2 sequences are DFQATT and SNEGSKA (reference sequence). Trimming took 0 bases from V and 3 from J; bases not matched to a gene: 9. The DNA for the CDR3 is TGCAGTGCTAGAGATCTGACTAGCGGGAGTGGTGGCTACGAGCAGTACTTC. Encoded protein: CSARDLTSGSGGYEQYF.

Only a few counts were recorded for this clonotype. The chain carries TRBV20-1 and TRBJ1-2; D ambiguous. Germline V gives CDR1 DFQATT, CDR2 SNEGSKA (reference sequence). This CDR3 contains 14 residues. With 6 bases removed from V and 1 base from J, the gap between germline ends came to 15 bases. The DNA of the CDR3 is TGCAGTGCCAACCCGAGTAGACTTAACTATGGCTACACCTTC. It translates to CSANPSRLNYGYTF.

At least ten counts were recorded for this clonotype. V is TRBV20-1 and J is TRBJ1-6; 8 nucleotides agree with TRBD1. Trimming took 0 bases from V and 9 from J; bases not matched to a gene: 7. Per germline, CDR1 DFQATT and CDR2 SNEGSKA (reference sequence). The CDR3 has 15 amino acids. CDR3 residues: CSARDGAGGSSPLHF. CDR3 sequence (DNA): TGCAGTGCTAGAGATGGGGCAGGGGGCAGTTCACCCCTCCACTTT.

The table lists this clonotype with a few counts. CDR3 in amino acids: CATGQRVSGNTIYF. CDR3 bases: TGTGCCACCGGGCAACGGGTCTCTGGAAACACCATATATTTT. The J gene is TRBJ1-3, the V gene TRBV15; D remains unclear. The V end was cut by 8 bases, the J end by 0 bases, with 11 bases between. Germline V lookup: CDR1 LNHNV, CDR2 YYDKDF (reference sequence). This CDR3 has 14 residues.

This chain links TRBV3-1 with TRBJ2-6; maybe TRBD1 (5 bases). The ends were cut back, 0 bases at V and 3 bases at J, with 6 bases in the middle. CDR1 LGHDT and CDR2 YNNKEL come from the germline V gene (reference sequence). The CDR3 runs to 15 residues. The CDR3 protein is CASSQDRVGANVLTF. The CDR3 bases are TGTGCCAGCAGCCAAGACAGGGTTGGGGCCAACGTCCTGACTTTC.

This clonotype was detected many times. The chain employs TRBV9 and TRBJ2-1; D might be TRBD2 (5 bases). The CDR3 has 14 residues. The germline V and J ends were trimmed by 1 base and 12 bases, with 17 bases remaining between them. CDR1 and CDR2 from the germline V gene are SGDLS and YYNGEE. The CDR3 DNA reads TGTGCCAGCAGCGTAAACTTCGGGGATTTGGGGCAGTTCTTC. It is translated as CASSVNFGDLGQFF.

There are many counts of this clonotype. The chain recombines TRBV4-2 with TRBJ2-5; TRBD2 matches 11 bases. From germline, CDR1 is LGHNA and CDR2 YNFKEQ. The CDR3 extends over 17 amino acids. After removal of 4 bases from V and 1 base from J, the junction contained 8 bases not matched to a gene. In nucleotides, the CDR3 is TGTGCCAGCAGCCTCCTCGGACTAGCGGGCTCCCAAGAGACCCAGTACTTC. Encoded protein: CASSLLGLAGSQETQYF.

This clonotype was seen many times. The rearrangement links TRBV7-2 to TRBJ1-2; 10 bases map to TRBD1. CDR3 length equals 16 residues. With V trimmed by 3 bases and J by 5 bases, 9 bases remained unmatched. The germline V gene has CDR1 SGHTA and CDR2 FQGNSA. The CDR3 DNA reads as TGTGCCAGCAGCTTTGGAGGACAGGGGGTTAGTTATGGCTACACCTTC. Its protein product is CASSFGGQGVSYGYTF.

This clonotype was observed a handful of times. The rearrangement uses TRBV9 and TRBJ2-1; the D is unclear. CDR3 length: 17 amino acids. Germline-derived CDR1 and CDR2 are SGDLS and YYNGEE. Trimming shortened V by 0 bases and J by 8 bases, and 21 bases separated the two germline ends. The CDR3, as DNA: TGTGCCAGCAGCGTAGATCCCGCTAGTACTGTTAGAGATGAGCAGTTCTTC. It is translated as CASSVDPASTVRDEQFF.

This clonotype was detected many times. CDR3 sequence reads: CAWTTPGFTYGYTF. The DNA for the CDR3 is TGTGCCTGGACGACCCCGGGATTTACCTATGGCTACACCTTC. The V and J genes are TRBV30 and TRBJ1-2; D is ambiguous. The germline V gene encodes CDR1 GTSNPN and CDR2 SVGIG (reference sequence). CDR3 length: 14 residues. Trimming took off 4 bases at V and 4 bases at J, with 16 bases between the two ends.

This clonotype was counted a few times. This chain uses TRBV19 with TRBJ2-1; D gene uncertain. V gave up 3 bases and J gave up 6 bases, with 6 bases separating them. The germline gives CDR1 LNHDA, CDR2 SQIVND (reference sequence). This CDR3 has 12 amino acids. DNA for the CDR3: TGTGCCAGTAGTATCCCGTCCAATGAGCAGTTCTTC. Translated, it gives CASSIPSNEQFF. Supplemented by reference TRBV19 and TRBJ2-1, the full variable domain reads DGGITQSPKYLFRKEGQNVTLSCEQNLNHDAMYWYRQDPGQGLRLIYYSQIVNDFQKGDIAEGYSVSREKKESFPLTVTSAQKNPTAFYLCASSIPSNEQFFGPGTRLTVL.

This clonotype was detected ten times or more. This sequence joins TRBV20-1 and TRBJ1-6; D remains ambiguous. The V end was cut by 1 base, the J end by 10 bases, with 14 bases between. Germline-derived CDR1 and CDR2 are DFQATT and SNEGSKA (reference sequence). The CDR3 is 14 residues long. CDR3 sequence: CSARVQGYGSPLHF. The CDR3 bases are TGCAGTGCTAGAGTACAAGGGTACGGATCACCCCTCCACTTT.

There are many counts of this clonotype. V and J are TRBV5-1 and TRBJ2-1; maybe TRBD1 (5 bases). Germline lookup yields CDR1 SGHRS and CDR2 YFSETQ. The CDR3 runs 14 residues. V was shortened by 1 base and J by 4 bases, with 9 bases between the two germline ends. The CDR3 sequence is CASSLSAGYNEQFF. The CDR3 DNA follows: TGCGCCAGCAGCTTGTCAGCAGGGTACAATGAGCAGTTCTTC.

This clonotype was seen a few times. The gene calls are TRBV11-3 and TRBJ1-1; D not certain. The V gene lost 0 bases and the J gene lost 0 bases, with 8 bases spanning the gap. Germline V gene lookup returns CDR1 SGHNT and CDR2 YENEEA. The CDR3 is 15 residues long. The CDR3 sequence: CASSLDYRLNTEAFF. The CDR3 nucleotides read TGTGCCAGCAGCTTAGATTACAGACTGAACACTGAAGCTTTCTTT.

In this sample, this clonotype turned up many times. The chain joins TRBV6-1 to TRBJ2-2; D gene uncertain. V lost 2 bases to trimming and J lost 0 bases, with 7 bases between them. CDR1 and CDR2 from the germline V gene are MNHNS and SASEGT. The CDR3 consists of 15 residues. The chain's CDR3 is CASSEQLANTGELFF. In nucleotides, the CDR3 is TGTGCCAGCAGTGAACAGTTAGCGAACACCGGGGAGCTGTTTTTT.

This clonotype was seen only a few times. The chain couples TRBV11-3 to TRBJ2-6, with D maybe TRBD1 (6 bases). V was cut by 5 bases and J by 0 bases, with 11 bases left in between. The length of the CDR3 is 16 residues. Germline V gene data show CDR1 as SGHNT and CDR2 as YENEEA. Written as DNA, the CDR3 is TGTGCCAGCAGCCCCAGGGGTGCCTCTGGGGCCAACGTCCTGACTTTC. Amino acids: CASSPRGASGANVLTF.

This clonotype has a handful of counts. This chain links TRBV6-1 with TRBJ2-1, with 10 nucleotides matching TRBD2. The germline V gene encodes CDR1 MNHNS and CDR2 SASEGT. V dropped 6 bases and J dropped 2; count of bases not matched to a gene: 4. The CDR3 has 15 amino acids. The CDR3 DNA sequence: TGTGCCAGCAGAGCTACTAGCGGGACCTACAATGAGCAGTTCTTC. It encodes CASRATSGTYNEQFF.

This clonotype was found many times. V usage is TRBV15 and J usage is TRBJ2-5, with D hard to call. The CDR3 is made up of 14 amino acids. Germline CDR1 is LNHNV and CDR2 is YYDKDF (reference sequence). The V end was cut by 0 bases, the J end by 7 bases, with 12 bases between. As DNA, the CDR3 is TGTGCCACCAGCAGAGATACTGGAGTGGGGACCCAGTACTTC. It encodes CATSRDTGVGTQYF.

This clonotype was recorded at least ten times. This chain uses TRBV29-1 with TRBJ2-1, with D hard to call. V was trimmed by 3 bases and J by 0 bases, leaving 15 bases between them. Germline CDR1 SQVTM, CDR2 ANQGSEA. The CDR3 runs to 16 residues. The CDR3 region is CSVEPLPELSYNEQFF. Here the CDR3 DNA reads TGCAGCGTTGAGCCCCTACCAGAACTCTCCTACAATGAGCAGTTCTTC.

The chain combines TRBV27 with TRBJ1-2; the D gene is possibly TRBD1 (5 bases). V was pared by 2 bases and J by 8 bases, with 21 bases between. This CDR3 is built from 16 residues. Per the germline V gene, CDR1 is MNHEY and CDR2 is SMNVEV (reference sequence). CDR3 coding DNA: TGTGCCAGCAGTTTAGAGGGGCACAGGACCCGAGGGGGCTACACCTTC. It translates to CASSLEGHRTRGGYTF.

This clonotype was recorded at least ten times. V is TRBV5-1 and J is TRBJ1-1; D is uncertain. Germline CDR1 SGHRS, CDR2 YFSETQ. V was shortened by 5 bases and J by 4 bases, with 15 bases between the two germline ends. There are 14 residues in the CDR3. CDR3 sequence (DNA): TGCGCCAGCAGGTCACTGAAGATGGGCACTGAAGCTTTCTTT. Residues: CASRSLKMGTEAFF.

This clonotype was found many times. The gene calls are TRBV28 and TRBJ1-1; a possible D gene is TRBD1 (6 bases). The CDR3 length is 17 residues. CDR1 and CDR2 from the germline V gene are MDHEN and SYDVKM. V gave up 3 bases and J gave up 0 bases, with 17 bases separating them. The CDR3, as DNA: TGTGCCAGCAGTTTGGGCCCGGACAGCATGATGAACACTGAAGCTTTCTTT. Protein: CASSLGPDSMMNTEAFF.

This clonotype was recorded once. The chain is built from TRBV4-3 and TRBJ2-1; 10 nucleotides line up with TRBD1. The CDR3 sequence is 15 residues long. CDR1 and CDR2 (germline): LGHNA, YSLEER. After removal of 5 bases from V and 8 bases from J, the junction contained 9 bases not matched to a gene. CDR3: CASSELGQGPYEQFF. DNA for the CDR3: TGCGCCAGCAGCGAACTGGGACAGGGGCCCTATGAGCAGTTCTTC.

Concerning this clonotype: A much larger clone is a single base away; this may be a read error. The V call is TRBV28, the J call TRBJ2-1; D is possibly TRBD1 or TRBD2 (5 bases each). The germline V gene encodes CDR1 MDHEN and CDR2 SYDVKM. This CDR3 spans 16 amino acids. V was pared by 5 bases and J by 5 bases, with 19 bases between. CDR3: CASSEPGAGFHNEQFF. Written as DNA, the CDR3 is TGTGCCAGCAGTGAGCCCGGGGCCGGGTTCCACAATGAGCAGTTCTTC.